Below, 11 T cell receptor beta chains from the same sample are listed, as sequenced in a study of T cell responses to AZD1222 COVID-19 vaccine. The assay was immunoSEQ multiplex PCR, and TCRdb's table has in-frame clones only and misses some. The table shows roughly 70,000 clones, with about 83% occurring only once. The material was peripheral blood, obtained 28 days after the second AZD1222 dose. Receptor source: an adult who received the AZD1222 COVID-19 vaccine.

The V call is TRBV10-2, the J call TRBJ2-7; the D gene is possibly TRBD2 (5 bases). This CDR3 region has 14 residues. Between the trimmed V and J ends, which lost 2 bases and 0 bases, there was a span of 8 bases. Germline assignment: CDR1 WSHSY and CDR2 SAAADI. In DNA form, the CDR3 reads TGCGCCAGCAGTGAGCTGAGGGACTCCTACGAGCAGTACTTC. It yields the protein CASSELRDSYEQYF.

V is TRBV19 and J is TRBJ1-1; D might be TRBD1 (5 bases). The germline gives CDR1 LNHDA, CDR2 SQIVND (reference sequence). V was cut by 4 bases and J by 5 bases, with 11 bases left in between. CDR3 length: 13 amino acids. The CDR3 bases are TGTGCCAGTAGTACCGCAGGGAAAACTGAAGCTTTCTTT. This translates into CASSTAGKTEAFF.

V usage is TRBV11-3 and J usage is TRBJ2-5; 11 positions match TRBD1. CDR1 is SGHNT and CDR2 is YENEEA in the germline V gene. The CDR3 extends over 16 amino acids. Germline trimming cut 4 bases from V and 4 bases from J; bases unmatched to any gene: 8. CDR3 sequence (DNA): TGTGCCAGCAGCTCCGGACAGGGGGCAAGGTTAGAGACCCAGTACTTC. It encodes CASSSGQGARLETQYF.

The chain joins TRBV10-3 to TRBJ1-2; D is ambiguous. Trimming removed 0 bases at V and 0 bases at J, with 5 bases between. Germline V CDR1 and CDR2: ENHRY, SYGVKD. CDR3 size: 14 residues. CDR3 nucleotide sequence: TGTGCCATCAGTGAGTCAGGTGCTAACTATGGCTACACCTTC. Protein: CAISESGANYGYTF.

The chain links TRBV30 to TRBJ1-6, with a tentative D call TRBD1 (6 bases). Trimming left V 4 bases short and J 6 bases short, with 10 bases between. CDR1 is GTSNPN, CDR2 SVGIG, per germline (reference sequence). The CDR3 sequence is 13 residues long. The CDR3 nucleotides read TGTGCCTGGACCGACAGGACTAATTCACCCCTCCACTTT. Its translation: CAWTDRTNSPLHF.

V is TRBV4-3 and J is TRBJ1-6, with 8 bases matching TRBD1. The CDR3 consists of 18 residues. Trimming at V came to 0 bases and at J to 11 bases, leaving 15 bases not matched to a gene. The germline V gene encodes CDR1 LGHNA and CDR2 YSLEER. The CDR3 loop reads CASSQEAGGALGDTPLHF. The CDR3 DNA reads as TGCGCCAGCAGCCAAGAAGCAGGGGGCGCCTTGGGGGATACACCCCTCCACTTT.

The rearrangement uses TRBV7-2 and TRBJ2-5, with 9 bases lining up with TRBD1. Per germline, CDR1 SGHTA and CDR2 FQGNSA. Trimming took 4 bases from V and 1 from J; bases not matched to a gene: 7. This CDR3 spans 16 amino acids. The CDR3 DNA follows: TGTGCCAGCAGCTCTTCGACAGGGGGGTTCCAAGAGACCCAGTACTTC. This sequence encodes CASSSSTGGFQETQYF.

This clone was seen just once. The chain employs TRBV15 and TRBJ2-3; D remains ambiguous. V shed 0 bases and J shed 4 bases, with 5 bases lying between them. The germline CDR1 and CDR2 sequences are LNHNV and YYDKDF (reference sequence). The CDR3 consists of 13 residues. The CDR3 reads CATSRDFPDTQYF. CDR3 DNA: TGTGCCACCAGCAGAGATTTCCCAGATACGCAGTATTTT.

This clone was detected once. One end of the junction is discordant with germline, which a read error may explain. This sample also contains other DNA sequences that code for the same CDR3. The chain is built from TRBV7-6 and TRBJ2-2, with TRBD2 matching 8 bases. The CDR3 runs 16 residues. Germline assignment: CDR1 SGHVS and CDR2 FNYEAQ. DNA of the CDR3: TGTGCTAGCAGCTTAGCGGGATCTCTTAGCGCCGGGGAGCTGTTTTTT. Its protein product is CASSLAGSLSAGELFF.

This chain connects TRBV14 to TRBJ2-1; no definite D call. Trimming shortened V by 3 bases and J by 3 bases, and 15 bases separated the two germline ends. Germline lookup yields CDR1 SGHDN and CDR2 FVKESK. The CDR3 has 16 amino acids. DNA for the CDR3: TGTGCCAGCAGCCATCGACGACTCTTTTTCTACAATGAGCAGTTCTTC. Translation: CASSHRRLFFYNEQFF.

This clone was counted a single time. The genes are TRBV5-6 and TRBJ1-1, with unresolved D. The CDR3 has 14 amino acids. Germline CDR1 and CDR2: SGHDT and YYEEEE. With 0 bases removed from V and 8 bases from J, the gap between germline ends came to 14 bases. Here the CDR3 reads CASSLGGPPLEAFF. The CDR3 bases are TGTGCCAGCAGCTTGGGTGGCCCACCGTTAGAAGCTTTCTTT. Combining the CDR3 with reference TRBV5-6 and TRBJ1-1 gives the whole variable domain DAGVTQSPTHLIKTRGQQVTLRCSPKSGHDTVSWYQQALGQGPQFIFQYYEEEERQRGNFPDRFSGHQFPNYSSELNVNALLLGDSALYLCASSLGGPPLEAFFGQGTRLTVV.